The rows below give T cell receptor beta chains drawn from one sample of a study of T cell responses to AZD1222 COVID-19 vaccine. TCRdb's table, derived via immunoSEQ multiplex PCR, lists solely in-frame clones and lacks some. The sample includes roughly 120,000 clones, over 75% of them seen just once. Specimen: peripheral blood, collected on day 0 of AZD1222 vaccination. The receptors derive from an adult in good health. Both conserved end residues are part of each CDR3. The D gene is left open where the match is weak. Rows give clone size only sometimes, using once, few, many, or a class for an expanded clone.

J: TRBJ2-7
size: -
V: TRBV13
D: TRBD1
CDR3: CASSNRQGASYEQYF
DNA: TGTGCCAGCAGCAACCGACAGGGTGCCTCCTACGAGCAGTACTTC

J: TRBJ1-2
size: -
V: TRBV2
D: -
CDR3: CASSEAAYGYTF
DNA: TGTGCCAGCAGTGAGGCAGCTTATGGCTACACCTTC

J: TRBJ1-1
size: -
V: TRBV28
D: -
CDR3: CASSFTGPTVPEAFF
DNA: TGTGCCAGCAGTTTTACGGGGCCCACGGTGCCTGAAGCTTTCTTT

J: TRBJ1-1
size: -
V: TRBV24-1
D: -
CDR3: CATSVGSSEAFF
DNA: TGTGCCACCAGTGTTGGGTCGTCTGAAGCTTTCTTT

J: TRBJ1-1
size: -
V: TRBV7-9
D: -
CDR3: CASSFPPF
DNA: TGTGCCAGCAGCTTCCCCCCTTTT

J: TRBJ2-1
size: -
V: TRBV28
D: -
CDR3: CASTTTGLRDNEQFF
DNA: TGTGCCAGCACCACTACGGGGCTTCGGGACAATGAGCAGTTCTTC

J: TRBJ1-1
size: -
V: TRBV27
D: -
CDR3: CASSLTGFAEAFF
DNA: TGTGCCAGCAGTTTAACGGGGTTCGCTGAAGCTTTCTTT

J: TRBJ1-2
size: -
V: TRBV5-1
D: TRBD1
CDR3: CASSLTAGGAGYTF
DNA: TGCGCCAGCAGCTTGACCGCAGGGGGCGCAGGCTACACCTTC

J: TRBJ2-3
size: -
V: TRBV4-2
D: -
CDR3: CASSQESGSGVDTQYF
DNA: TGTGCCAGCAGCCAAGAATCGGGGAGCGGAGTGGATACGCAGTATTTT

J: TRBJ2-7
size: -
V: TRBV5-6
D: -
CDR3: CASSYSLEQYF
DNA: TGTGCCAGCAGCTACTCCCTCGAGCAGTACTTC

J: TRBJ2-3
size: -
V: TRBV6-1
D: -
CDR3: CASSEVRGKSTDTQYF
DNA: TGTGCCAGCAGTGAAGTTAGGGGGAAAAGCACAGATACGCAGTATTTT

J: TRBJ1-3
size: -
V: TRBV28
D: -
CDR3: CASSLTGYTIYF
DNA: TGTGCCAGCAGTTTAACCGGCTACACCATATATTTT

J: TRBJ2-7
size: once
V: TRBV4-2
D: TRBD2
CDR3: CASSLGTASGPYEQYF
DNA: TGTGCCAGCAGCCTCGGAACTGCTAGCGGGCCCTACGAGCAGTACTTC

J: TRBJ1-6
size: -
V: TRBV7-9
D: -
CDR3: CASSLQEDSPLHF
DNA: TGTGCCAGCAGTCTACAAGAGGATTCACCCCTCCACTTT

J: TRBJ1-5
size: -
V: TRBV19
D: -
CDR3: CASSRDREGNQPQHF
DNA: TGTGCCAGTAGTAGGGATCGTGAGGGCAATCAGCCCCAGCATTTT

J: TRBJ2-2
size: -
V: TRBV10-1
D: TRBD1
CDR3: CASSGDREDNGELFF
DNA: TGCGCCAGCAGTGGGGACAGGGAGGATAACGGGGAGCTGTTTTTT

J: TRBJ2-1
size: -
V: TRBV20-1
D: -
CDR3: CSAQSLARRFF
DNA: TGCAGTGCCCAATCGCTAGCTCGGAGGTTCTTC

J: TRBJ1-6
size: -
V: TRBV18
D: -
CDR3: CASSPPGSESPLHF
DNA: TGTGCCAGCTCACCGCCAGGAAGTGAGTCACCCCTCCACTTT

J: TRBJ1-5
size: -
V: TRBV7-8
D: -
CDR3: CASSFRYRDGSQPQHF
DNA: TGTGCCAGCAGCTTTAGGTACAGGGACGGGAGTCAGCCCCAGCATTTT

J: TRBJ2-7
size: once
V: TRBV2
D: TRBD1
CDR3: CASSPRTGKDHEQYF
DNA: TGTGCCAGCAGTCCTCGGACAGGGAAAGACCACGAGCAGTACTTC

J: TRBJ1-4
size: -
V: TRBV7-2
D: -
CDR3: CASSLGQRDGGEKLFF
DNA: TGTGCCAGCAGCTTAGGCCAACGGGACGGGGGTGAAAAACTGTTTTTT

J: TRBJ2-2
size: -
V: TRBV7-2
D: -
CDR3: CASSLKPLSVGELFF
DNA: TGTGCCAGCAGCTTAAAACCCCTGTCCGTGGGGGAGCTGTTTTTT

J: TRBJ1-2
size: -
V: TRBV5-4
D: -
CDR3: CASSPQGRAGYTF
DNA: TGTGCCAGCAGCCCTCAGGGCCGGGCTGGCTACACCTTC

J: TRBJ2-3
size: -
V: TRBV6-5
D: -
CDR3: CASSWPGGDTQYF
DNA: TGTGCCAGCAGTTGGCCAGGCGGAGATACGCAGTATTTT

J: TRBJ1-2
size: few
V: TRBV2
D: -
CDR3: CASSAHDSNNYGYTF
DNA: TGTGCCAGCAGTGCCCATGACAGCAATAACTATGGCTACACCTTC

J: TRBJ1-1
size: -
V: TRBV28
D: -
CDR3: CASISPDRKAFF
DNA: TGTGCCAGCATTTCCCCGGACCGAAAAGCTTTCTTT

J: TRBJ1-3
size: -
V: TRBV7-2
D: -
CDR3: CASSYFGNTIYF
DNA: TGTGCCAGCAGCTACTTCGGAAACACCATATATTTT

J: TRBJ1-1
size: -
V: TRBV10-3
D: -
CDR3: CAIRTIAGRDTEAFF
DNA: TGTGCCATCAGAACCATTGCAGGGAGAGACACTGAAGCTTTCTTT

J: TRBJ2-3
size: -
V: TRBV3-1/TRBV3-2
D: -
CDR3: CASSQGFTYPDTQYF
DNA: TGTGCCAGCAGCCAAGGGTTTACATACCCAGATACGCAGTATTTT

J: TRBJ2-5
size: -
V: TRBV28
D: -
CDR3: CASREQGGQETQYF
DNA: TGTGCCAGCAGGGAACAGGGGGGGCAAGAGACCCAGTACTTC

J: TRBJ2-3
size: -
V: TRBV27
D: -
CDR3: CASSLSLLHTDTQYF
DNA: TGTGCCAGCAGTTTATCGCTACTTCACACAGATACGCAGTATTTT

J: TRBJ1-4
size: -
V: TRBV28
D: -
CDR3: CASSSDSASSNEKLFF
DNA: TGTGCCAGCTCTTCTGACAGTGCTTCTTCTAATGAAAAACTGTTTTTT

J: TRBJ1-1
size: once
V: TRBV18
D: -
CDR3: CASSRAGQNTEAFF
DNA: TGTGCCAGCTCACGGGCAGGCCAGAACACTGAAGCTTTCTTT

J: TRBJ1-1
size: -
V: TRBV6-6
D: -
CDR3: CASTLGGDRRTEAFF
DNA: TGTGCCAGCACCTTAGGTGGGGACCGTCGTACGGAAGCTTTCTTT

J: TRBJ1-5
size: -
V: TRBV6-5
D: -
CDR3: CASSPRGNQPQHF
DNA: TGTGCCAGCAGCCCCAGGGGAAATCAGCCCCAGCATTTT

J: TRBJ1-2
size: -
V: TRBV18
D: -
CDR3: CASSQYRARDGYTF
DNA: TGTGCCAGCTCACAATACAGGGCCCGGGATGGCTACACCTTC

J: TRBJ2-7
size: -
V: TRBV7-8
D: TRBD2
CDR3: CASSSETSGGPLSYEQYF
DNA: TGTGCCAGCAGCTCTGAGACTAGCGGGGGTCCTTTGAGCTACGAGCAGTACTTC

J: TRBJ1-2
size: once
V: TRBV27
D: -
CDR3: CASSLLGGLGGYTF
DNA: TGTGCCAGCAGTTTATTGGGGGGGCTGGGGGGCTACACCTTC

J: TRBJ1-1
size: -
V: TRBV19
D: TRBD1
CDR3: CASSPRTGGRVTEAFF
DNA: TGTGCCAGTAGCCCCCGGACAGGGGGCCGGGTGACTGAAGCTTTCTTT

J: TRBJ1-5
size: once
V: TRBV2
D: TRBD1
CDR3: CASTGQGRRQPQHF
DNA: TGTGCCAGCACCGGACAGGGACGGCGCCAGCCCCAGCATTTT

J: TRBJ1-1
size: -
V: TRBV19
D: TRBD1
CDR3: CASSRQGAVNTEAFF
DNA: TGTGCCAGTAGTCGGCAGGGGGCGGTGAACACTGAAGCTTTCTTT

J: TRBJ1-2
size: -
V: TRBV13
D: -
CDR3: CASSLSVDLRYGYTF
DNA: TGTGCCAGCAGCTTATCGGTTGATTTGCGCTATGGCTACACCTTC

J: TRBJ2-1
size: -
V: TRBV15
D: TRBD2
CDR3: CATSRERGGYNEQFF
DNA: TGTGCCACCAGCAGAGAGCGGGGGGGCTACAATGAGCAGTTCTTC

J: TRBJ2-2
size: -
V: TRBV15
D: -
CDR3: CATSRGGNTGELFF
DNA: TGTGCCACCAGCAGAGGCGGGAACACCGGGGAGCTGTTTTTT

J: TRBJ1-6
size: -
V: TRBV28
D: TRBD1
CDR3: CASKEGTGNSPLHF
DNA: TGTGCCAGCAAAGAAGGGACAGGGAATTCACCCCTCCACTTT